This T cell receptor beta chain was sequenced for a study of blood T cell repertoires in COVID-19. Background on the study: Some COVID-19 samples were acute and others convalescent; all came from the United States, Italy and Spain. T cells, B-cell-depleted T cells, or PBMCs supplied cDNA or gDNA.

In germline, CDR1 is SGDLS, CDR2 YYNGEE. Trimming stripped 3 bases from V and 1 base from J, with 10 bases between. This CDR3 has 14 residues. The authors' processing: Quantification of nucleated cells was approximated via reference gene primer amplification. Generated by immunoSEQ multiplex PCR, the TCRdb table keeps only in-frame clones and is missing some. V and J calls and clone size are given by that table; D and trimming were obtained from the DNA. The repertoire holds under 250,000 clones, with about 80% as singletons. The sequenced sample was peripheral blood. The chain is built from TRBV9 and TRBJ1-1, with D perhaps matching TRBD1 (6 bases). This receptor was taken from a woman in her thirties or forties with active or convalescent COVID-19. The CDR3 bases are TGTGCCAGCAGCGCGTCACAGGGGAACACTGAAGCTTTCTTT. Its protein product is CASSASQGNTEAFF.